This TCR beta chain emerged from a study of blood T cell repertoires in COVID-19. On the study more broadly: Acute and convalescent COVID-19 samples came from the United States, Italy and Spain. From T cells, B-cell-depleted T cells, or PBMCs came the material, which was cDNA or gDNA.

This clone appeared a single time. This CDR3 comprises 15 residues. Germline loops: CDR1 MNHNY, CDR2 SVGAGI (reference sequence). V lost 6 bases and J lost 10, with 19 bases in between. In the original workflow: It was from reference gene primer amplification that nucleated cell counts were estimated. TCRdb's copy holds only in-frame clones and misses some; the assay was immunoSEQ multiplex PCR. The V and J calls and clone size come from that table; D and trimming were worked out from the DNA. The sample consists of about 100,000 clones, roughly 80% of them appearing once. Sequencing input: peripheral blood. The chain is built from TRBV6-6 and TRBJ1-6; tentative D call: TRBD1 (6 bases). This TCR was recovered from a woman in her 70s with acute or convalescent COVID-19. CDR3 in amino acids: CASSSFPGDRSPLHF. The CDR3 DNA reads TGTGCCAGCAGCTCCTTTCCAGGGGATAGGTCACCCCTCCACTTT.